This T cell receptor (beta chain) was retrieved from a study of Graves' ophthalmopathy and Graves' hyperthyroidism. Study results and caveats: The model reached roughly 70% sensitivity and under 75% specificity for predicting ophthalmopathy progression. Ophthalmopathy cases were distinguished from stable hyperthyroidism by a 13-signature model, reaching about 91% sensitivity and over 80% specificity.

Between the trimmed V and J ends, which lost 2 bases and 7 bases, there was a span of 12 bases. The CDR3 is 14 residues long. 10 ml of fresh blood yielded the PBMCs by density gradient. TCR beta CDR3 regions were amplified from RNA transcripts. The first-round RT-PCR employed HTBI primers together with the Qiagen OneStep RT-PCR kit. A multiplex PCR was then performed as the second round. TCRdb re-analysed the multiplex PCR reads in MiXCR, keeping a single row per CDR3 protein. Seen here are hundreds of thousands of distinct CDR3 sequences, 15% observed once, and the top ten hold roughly 7%. With regard to this clonotype: Its antigen is currently unknown.

The specimen was peripheral blood. The chain couples TRBV12-3 or TRBV12-4 to TRBJ1-5; D is unclear. This TCR came from a young woman with stable Graves' hyperthyroidism. The CDR3 region has the DNA TGTGCCAGCAGTTTAATAGGAGGGAACCAGCCCCAGCATTTT. This codes for CASSLIGGNQPQHF.